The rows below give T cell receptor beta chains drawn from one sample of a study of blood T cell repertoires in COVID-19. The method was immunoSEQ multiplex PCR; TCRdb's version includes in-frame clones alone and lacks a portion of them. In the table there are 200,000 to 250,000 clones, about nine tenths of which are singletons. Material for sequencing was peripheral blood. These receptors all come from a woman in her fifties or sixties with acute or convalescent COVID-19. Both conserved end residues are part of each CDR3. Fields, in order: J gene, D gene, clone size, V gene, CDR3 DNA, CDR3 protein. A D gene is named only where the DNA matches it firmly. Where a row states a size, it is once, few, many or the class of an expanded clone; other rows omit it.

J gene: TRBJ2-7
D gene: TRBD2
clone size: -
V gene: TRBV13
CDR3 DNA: TGTGCCAGCAGCACACTAGCGGGGGAAAGCTCCTACGAGCAGTACTTC
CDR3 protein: CASSTLAGESSYEQYF

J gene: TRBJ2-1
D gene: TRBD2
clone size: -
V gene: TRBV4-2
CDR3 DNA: TGTGCCAGCAGCCAAGAAAGCGGGGCCTACAATGAGCAGTTCTTC
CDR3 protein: CASSQESGAYNEQFF

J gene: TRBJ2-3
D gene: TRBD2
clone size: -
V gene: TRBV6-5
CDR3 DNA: TGTGCCAGCAACAGCGGGGGGGCAAGCACAGATACGCAGTATTTT
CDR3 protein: CASNSGGASTDTQYF

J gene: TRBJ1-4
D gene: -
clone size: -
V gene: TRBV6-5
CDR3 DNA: TGTGCCAGCAGTTACGGAGGGGAAAAACTGTTTTTT
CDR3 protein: CASSYGGEKLFF

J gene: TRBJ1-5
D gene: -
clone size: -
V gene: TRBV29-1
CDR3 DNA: TGCAGCGTTGGGGGGGGCGGAAAGAGCAATCAGCCCCAGCATTTT
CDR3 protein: CSVGGGGKSNQPQHF

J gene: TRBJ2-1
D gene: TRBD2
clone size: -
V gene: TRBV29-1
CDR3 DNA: TGCAGCGTCCAAACGGTTCTAGCGGGGGGGCGTAACACCTACAATGAGCAGTTCTTC
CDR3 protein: CSVQTVLAGGRNTYNEQFF

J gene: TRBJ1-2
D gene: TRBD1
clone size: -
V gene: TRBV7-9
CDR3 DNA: TGTGCCAGCAGCTTAGGGCCGGGACAGGGGTATAATGGCTACACCTTC
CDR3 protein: CASSLGPGQGYNGYTF

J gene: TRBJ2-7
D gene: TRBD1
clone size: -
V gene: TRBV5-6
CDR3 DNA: TGTGCCAGCAGCCGACAGGGGCTTTCCTACGAGCAGTACTTC
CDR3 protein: CASSRQGLSYEQYF

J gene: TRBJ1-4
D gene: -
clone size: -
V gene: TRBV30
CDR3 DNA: TGTGCCTGGAGTTCACCGGCAGGGGATAATGAAAAACTGTTTTTT
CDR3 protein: CAWSSPAGDNEKLFF

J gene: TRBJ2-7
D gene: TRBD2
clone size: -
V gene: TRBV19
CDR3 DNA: TGTGCCAGTAGTATCAGCGGGGGCTTGGCGTACGAGCAGTACTTC
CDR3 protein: CASSISGGLAYEQYF

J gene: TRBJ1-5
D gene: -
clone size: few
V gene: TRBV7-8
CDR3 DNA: TGTGCCAGCAGCTTAGCGCTCGTGGGCCCTAATAGCAATCAGCCCCAGCATTTT
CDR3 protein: CASSLALVGPNSNQPQHF

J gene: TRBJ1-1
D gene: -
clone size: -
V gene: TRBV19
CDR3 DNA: TGTGCCTCAAAAAAGGAGGGACTTCACACTGAAGCTTTCTTT
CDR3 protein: CASKKEGLHTEAFF

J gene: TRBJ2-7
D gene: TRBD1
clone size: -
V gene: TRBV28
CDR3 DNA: TGTGCCAGCAGACCGGGACAGGCCTCCTACGAGCAGTACTTC
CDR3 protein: CASRPGQASYEQYF

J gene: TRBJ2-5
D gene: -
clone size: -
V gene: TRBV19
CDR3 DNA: TGTGCCAGTAGTTTTGTGTATCAGGAGACCCAGTACTTC
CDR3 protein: CASSFVYQETQYF

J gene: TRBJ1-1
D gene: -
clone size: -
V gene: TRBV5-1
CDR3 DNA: TGCGCCAGCAGCGGAGCCCGGGACACGAGGACTGAAGCTTTCTTT
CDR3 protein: CASSGARDTRTEAFF

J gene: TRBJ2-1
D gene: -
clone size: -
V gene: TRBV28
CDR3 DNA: TGTGCCAGCAGTTTCAACTCGGGACTCTCCAATGAGCAGTTCTTC
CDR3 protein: CASSFNSGLSNEQFF

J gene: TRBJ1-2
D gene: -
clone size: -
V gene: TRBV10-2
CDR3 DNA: TGCGCCAGCAGTGGACAGGTCGACTATGGCTACACCTTC
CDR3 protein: CASSGQVDYGYTF

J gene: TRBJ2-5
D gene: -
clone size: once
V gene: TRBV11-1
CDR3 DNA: TGTGCCAGCAGCTCTGGACTGACACAAGAGACCCAGTACTTC
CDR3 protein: CASSSGLTQETQYF

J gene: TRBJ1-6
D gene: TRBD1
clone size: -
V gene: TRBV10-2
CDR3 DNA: TGCGCCAGCAGCCATAACTGGGACAGGGGCTCCTATAATTCACCCCTCCACTTT
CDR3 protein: CASSHNWDRGSYNSPLHF

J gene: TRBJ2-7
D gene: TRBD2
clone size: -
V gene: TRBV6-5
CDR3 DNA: TGTGCCAGCAGGGCGGGGGGGTCGAGATACGAGCAGTACTTC
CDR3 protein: CASRAGGSRYEQYF

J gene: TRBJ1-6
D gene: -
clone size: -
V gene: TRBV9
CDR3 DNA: TGTGCCAGCAGCCCCCGCATATCAGGGGCGGATTCACCCCTCCACTTT
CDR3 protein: CASSPRISGADSPLHF

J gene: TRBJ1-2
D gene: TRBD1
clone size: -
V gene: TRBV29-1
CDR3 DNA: TGCAGCGTTGGAGGGACAGGGGATGGCTACACCTTC
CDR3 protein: CSVGGTGDGYTF

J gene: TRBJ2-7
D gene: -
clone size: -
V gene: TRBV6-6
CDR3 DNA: TGTGCCAGCAGTCCCCGGCTACGGCGGGATTCCTCCTACGAGCAGTACTTC
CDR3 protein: CASSPRLRRDSSYEQYF

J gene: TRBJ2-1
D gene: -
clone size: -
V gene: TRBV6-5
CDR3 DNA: TGTGCCAGCAGTTACCCATCGAGGGCCTCCTACAATGAGCAGTTCTTC
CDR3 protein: CASSYPSRASYNEQFF

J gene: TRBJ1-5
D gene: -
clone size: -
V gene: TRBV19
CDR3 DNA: TGTGCCAGTAGTATCGGGGGGTCTAGCAATCAGCCCCAGCATTTT
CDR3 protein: CASSIGGSSNQPQHF

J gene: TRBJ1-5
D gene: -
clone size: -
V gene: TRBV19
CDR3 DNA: TGTGCCAGCCGCGGAGAGTTCAATCAGCCCCAGCATTTT
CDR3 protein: CASRGEFNQPQHF

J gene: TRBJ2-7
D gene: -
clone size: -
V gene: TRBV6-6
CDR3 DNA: TGTGCCAGCAGTTACTCCCTTATTAACTCCTACGAGCAGTACTTC
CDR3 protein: CASSYSLINSYEQYF

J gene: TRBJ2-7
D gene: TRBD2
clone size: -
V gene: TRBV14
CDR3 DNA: TGTGCCAGCAGCCAGGCCACCCTAGCGGGGGCGTCCTACGAGCAGTACTTC
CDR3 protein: CASSQATLAGASYEQYF

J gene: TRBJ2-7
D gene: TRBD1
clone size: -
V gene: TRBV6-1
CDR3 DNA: TGTGCCAGCAGTGAAAAAAGGGTCCTGGGACAGGGATTTGACGAGCAGTACTTC
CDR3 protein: CASSEKRVLGQGFDEQYF

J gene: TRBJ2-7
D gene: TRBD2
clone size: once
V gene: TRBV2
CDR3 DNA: TGTGCCAGCAGTCCACTAGCGGGGTCTTTGGAGCAGTACTTC
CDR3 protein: CASSPLAGSLEQYF

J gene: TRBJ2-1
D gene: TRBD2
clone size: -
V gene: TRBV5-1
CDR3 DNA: TGCGCCAGCAGCCCTCCCCCTTCTAGCGGGGGGGCCGATGAGCAGTTCTTC
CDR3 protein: CASSPPPSSGGADEQFF

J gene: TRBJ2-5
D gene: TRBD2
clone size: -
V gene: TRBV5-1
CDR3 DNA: TGCGCCAGCAGCTTCAGCGGGGTCCAAGAGACCCAGTACTTC
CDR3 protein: CASSFSGVQETQYF

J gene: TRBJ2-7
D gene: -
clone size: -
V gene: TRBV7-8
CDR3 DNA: TGTGCCAGCAGCCCCACCGAGGAGCTTTCCTACGAGCAGTACTTC
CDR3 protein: CASSPTEELSYEQYF

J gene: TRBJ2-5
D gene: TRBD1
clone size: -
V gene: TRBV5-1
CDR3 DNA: TGCGCCAGCAGCGAACCGGGACAGGGGGAGACCCAGTACTTC
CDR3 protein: CASSEPGQGETQYF

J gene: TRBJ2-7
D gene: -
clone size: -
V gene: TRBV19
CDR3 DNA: TGTGCCAGTAGTAGGCAGGGAGGCTACGAGCAGTACTTC
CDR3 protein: CASSRQGGYEQYF

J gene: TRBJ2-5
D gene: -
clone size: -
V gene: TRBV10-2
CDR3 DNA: TGCGCCAGCAGTGAGTCGGGCAACCCTGGGGAGACCCAGTACTTC
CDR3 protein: CASSESGNPGETQYF

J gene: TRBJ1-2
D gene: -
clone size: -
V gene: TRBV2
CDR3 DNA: TGTGCCAGCTCTTATGAGGAGGGTCTTCTAGTGGGCTACACCTTC
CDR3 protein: CASSYEEGLLVGYTF

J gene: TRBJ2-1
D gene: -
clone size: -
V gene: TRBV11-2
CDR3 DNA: TGTGCCAGCAGCTTAGAGGCAGGGACTTGGAGGGTCTTC
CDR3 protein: CASSLEAGTWRVF

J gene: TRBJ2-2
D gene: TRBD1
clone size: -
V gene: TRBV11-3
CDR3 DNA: TGTGCCAGCAGCCAGCTGACAGGGGGCGATGGCGGGGAGCTGTTTTTT
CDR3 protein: CASSQLTGGDGGELFF

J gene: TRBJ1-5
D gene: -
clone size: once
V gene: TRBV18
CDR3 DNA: TGTGCCAGCTCACCAGGCCTGCAGGGAGCGGGGCCCCAGCATTTT
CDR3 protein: CASSPGLQGAGPQHF